One sample yielded the 20 T cell receptor beta chains listed below, sequenced in a study of T cells after yellow fever vaccination. MiXCR, run by TCRdb on the 5' RACE reads, gives a single entry per CDR3 protein. The sample yields 150,000 or so distinct CDR3 sequences, about a tenth seen once. The sequences come from CD8+ T cells sorted from PBMCs, collected 45 days after the yellow fever booster vaccination. These receptors were obtained from a man between 18 and 29 years old who received the YFV17D yellow fever vaccine.

The V call is TRBV7-8, the J call TRBJ2-3; 13 bases agree with TRBD2. Per germline, CDR1 SGHVS and CDR2 FQNEAQ. This CDR3 is 20 amino acids long. The V segment lost 2 bases and the J segment 1 base; nucleotides outside the gene matches: 12. Here the CDR3 reads CASSLSTSGGALPRTDTQYF. The CDR3 nucleotides are TGTGCCAGCAGCTTATCAACTAGCGGGGGGGCCTTACCCCGCACAGATACGCAGTATTTT.

This clonotype was recorded a few times. The chain links TRBV11-1 to TRBJ2-7, with TRBD1 matching 7 bases. With 5 bases clipped from V and 3 bases from J, the junction kept 13 bases outside the gene matches. This CDR3 spans 16 amino acids. CDR1 and CDR2 from the germline V gene are SGHAT and FQDESV (reference sequence). The DNA of the CDR3 is TGTGCCAGCAGCCCCTCACCGGGACAGCAAATCTACGAGCAGTACTTC. Translating it yields CASSPSPGQQIYEQYF.

V and J are TRBV7-9 and TRBJ2-7; 11 bases line up with TRBD2. Germline assignment: CDR1 SEHNR and CDR2 FQNEAQ (reference sequence). V lost 4 bases, J lost 0 bases, and 5 bases stayed unmatched. CDR3 size: 16 residues. The CDR3 nucleotides read TGTGCCAGCAGCTCCTCGGGACTAGCGGCCTCCTACGAGCAGTACTTC. This gives the protein CASSSSGLAASYEQYF.

This clonotype was observed a handful of times. The V call is TRBV20-1, the J call TRBJ2-1; 12 bases map to TRBD2. The junction had 10 bases not matched to a gene; V was cut back by 4 bases and J by 0 bases. Germline V CDR1 and CDR2: DFQATT, SNEGSKA (reference sequence). This CDR3 spans 18 amino acids. This CDR3 reads CSAKGLAGISSSYNEQFF. The CDR3, as DNA: TGCAGTGCTAAGGGACTAGCGGGTATCAGTAGCTCCTACAATGAGCAGTTCTTC.

The chain uses TRBV29-1 and TRBJ2-7, with a weak D call TRBD1 (5 bases). The CDR3 has 13 amino acids. Trimming stripped 0 bases from V and 1 base from J, with 7 bases between. Germline V gene lookup returns CDR1 SQVTM and CDR2 ANQGSEA. CDR3 DNA sequence: TGCAGCGTTGAAGACAGGGTTTCCTACGAGCAGTACTTC. This gives the protein CSVEDRVSYEQYF.

A remark on this clonotype: One junction end disagrees with the germline gene, perhaps due to a read error. The chain joins TRBV12-3 or TRBV12-4 to TRBJ1-1; D remains unclear. CDR3 length: 14 residues. CDR3 bases: TGTGCCAGCAGTTATCCCCACTTGAAAACTGAAGCTTTCTTT. Residues: CASSYPHLKTEAFF.

This clonotype was detected only once. Written as DNA, the CDR3 is TGTGCCAGCAGCCCAGACAGTCGCGAGCAGTACTTC. The encoded protein is CASSPDSREQYF. The J gene is TRBJ2-7, the V gene TRBV7-6; TRBD1 might be the D (5 bases). Trimming stripped 5 bases from V and 6 bases from J, with 11 bases between. The CDR3 has 12 residues. Germline CDR1 SGHVS, CDR2 FNYEAQ.

This clonotype showed up just a few times. CDR3 DNA: TGTGCCAGCAGTTACTACAGACCCAGACAGGGGGGCTCCTACGAGCAGTACTTC. The encoded protein is CASSYYRPRQGGSYEQYF. V gene TRBV6-2 or TRBV6-3 combines with J gene TRBJ2-7; 9 nucleotides agree with TRBD1. V was pared by 1 base and J by 0 bases, with 10 bases of the junction left unmatched. Germline-derived CDR1 and CDR2 are MNHEY and SVGEGT. The CDR3 covers 18 residues.

V gene TRBV13 combines with J gene TRBJ2-5; 8 positions match TRBD2. Germline loops: CDR1 PRHDT, CDR2 FYEKMQ (reference sequence). The V and J ends lost 6 bases and 5 bases, in that order; junction bases with no gene match: 8. This CDR3 is 14 amino acids long. The CDR3: CASRDGGAEETQYF. The CDR3 DNA reads TGTGCCAGCAGGGACGGGGGGGCCGAGGAGACCCAGTACTTC.

The V and J genes are TRBV4-1 and TRBJ2-3, with D maybe TRBD1 (5 bases). Germline CDR1 reads MGHRA; CDR2 reads YSYEKL. With 4 bases removed from V and 0 bases from J, the gap between germline ends came to 8 bases. CDR3 length: 14 amino acids. The CDR3 nucleotides read TGCGCCAGCAGCCCTAGACAGAGCACAGATACGCAGTATTTT. This sequence encodes CASSPRQSTDTQYF.

V gene TRBV10-3 combines with J gene TRBJ2-1; D might be TRBD1 (5 bases). The CDR3 is 14 amino acids. Per the germline V gene, CDR1 is ENHRY and CDR2 is SYGVKD. V was cut by 4 bases and J by 3 bases, with 10 bases left in between. As DNA, the CDR3 is TGTGCCATCAGTGTAAGACAGTACTACAATGAGCAGTTCTTC. This translates into CAISVRQYYNEQFF.

This clonotype was counted between two and nine times. The V and J genes are TRBV7-9 and TRBJ2-5; 10 nucleotides agree with TRBD2. CDR3 length equals 15 residues. J lost 5 bases, V lost 5 bases, and 8 bases had no gene match. Germline values: CDR1 SEHNR, CDR2 FQNEAQ (reference sequence). This CDR3 reads CASSEVLAGEETQYF. CDR3 DNA: TGTGCCAGCAGCGAGGTCCTAGCGGGGGAGGAGACCCAGTACTTC.

This clonotype was counted between two and nine times. The J gene is TRBJ2-2, the V gene TRBV7-9; 7 nucleotides line up with TRBD2. The V segment lost 7 bases and the J segment 9 bases; nucleotides outside the gene matches: 14. The CDR3 runs to 15 residues. Germline V gives CDR1 SEHNR, CDR2 FQNEAQ (reference sequence). CDR3 protein: CASTTRASGYRELFF. DNA of the CDR3: TGTGCCAGCACCACGAGGGCTAGCGGATACCGGGAGCTGTTTTTT.

The table lists this clonotype with many counts. The gene calls are TRBV6-2 or TRBV6-3 and TRBJ2-3, with D perhaps given as TRBD1 or TRBD2 (6 bases each). The CDR3 covers 17 residues. The germline V and J ends were trimmed by 2 bases and 4 bases, with 19 bases remaining between them. CDR1 is MNHEY and CDR2 is SVGEGT in the germline V gene. The CDR3 DNA reads as TGTGCCAGCAGTTACGCGTCCGGTTGGGGGGCCTCAGATACGCAGTATTTT. The encoded protein is CASSYASGWGASDTQYF.

In this sample, this clonotype turned up a few times. The chain links TRBV5-1 to TRBJ1-1; 7 positions match TRBD1. The CDR3 has 15 residues. Unmatched junction bases numbered 2, after V lost 0 bases and J lost 0 bases. Germline CDR1 and CDR2: SGHRS and YFSETQ. Here the CDR3 reads CASSLEGGLNTEAFF. CDR3 in DNA: TGCGCCAGCAGCTTGGAAGGGGGCCTGAACACTGAAGCTTTCTTT.

The chain combines TRBV7-9 with TRBJ1-5; possible D gene TRBD1, 6 bases. The CDR3 consists of 17 residues. CDR1 and CDR2 from the germline V gene are SEHNR and FQNEAQ (reference sequence). The ends were cut back, 4 bases at V and 4 bases at J, with 20 bases in the middle. CDR3 amino acids: CASSWGGLGTRNQPQHF. CDR3 in DNA: TGTGCCAGCAGCTGGGGTGGCCTCGGGACAAGAAATCAGCCCCAGCATTTT. Using reference TRBV7-9 and TRBJ1-5 for the parts outside the CDR3, the full variable domain is DTGVSQNPRHKITKRGQNVTFRCDPISEHNRLYWYRQTLGQGPEFLTYFQNEAQLEKSRLLSDRFSAERPKGSFSTLEIQRTEQGDSAMYLCASSWGGLGTRNQPQHFGDGTRLSIL.

V and J are TRBV7-8 and TRBJ2-7; a possible D gene is TRBD2 (6 bases). Germline loops: CDR1 SGHVS, CDR2 FQNEAQ. This CDR3 contains 13 residues. Trimming took off 5 bases at V and 5 bases at J, with 13 bases between the two ends. CDR3 sequence reads: CASSGRGSNEQYV. The CDR3 DNA reads as TGTGCCAGCAGCGGCCGGGGGAGTAACGAGCAGTACGTC.

This clonotype showed up many times. The chain links TRBV20-1 to TRBJ2-7, with TRBD1 identical over 8 bases. This CDR3 is built from 15 residues. The trim removed 0 bases at V and 0 bases at J, leaving 4 bases unmatched. Germline V gives CDR1 DFQATT, CDR2 SNEGSKA (reference sequence). CDR3 amino acids: CSAREGQVPSYEQYF. CDR3 in DNA: TGCAGTGCTAGAGAGGGACAGGTTCCCTCCTACGAGCAGTACTTC.

V gene TRBV6-2 or TRBV6-3 combines with J gene TRBJ2-7; the D is unclear. The CDR3 contains 14 residues. Per the germline V gene, CDR1 is MNHEY and CDR2 is SVGEGT. The V gene lost 7 bases and the J gene lost 2 bases, with 15 bases spanning the gap. The CDR3 nucleotides read TGTGCCAGCACCCACGGCGCACTCACCTACGAGCAGTACGTC. It encodes CASTHGALTYEQYV.

The chain uses TRBV7-6 and TRBJ1-6; D ambiguous. The V gene's germline CDR1 is SGHVS and CDR2 FNYEAQ. V lost 4 bases to trimming and J lost 4 bases, with 5 bases between them. This CDR3 comprises 13 residues. Here the CDR3 DNA reads TGTGCCAGCAGCTACACGTATAATTCACCCCTCCACTTT. Translated, it gives CASSYTYNSPLHF.